This T cell receptor beta chain was identified in a study of blood T cell repertoires in COVID-19. For the study at large: T cells, B-cell-depleted T cells, or PBMCs provided the cDNA or gDNA that served as material.

Profiled with immunoSEQ multiplex PCR; TCRdb holds only in-frame clones, not every one. The data hold around 190,000 clones, with 88% observed a single time. Those enrolled in Seattle joined during active infection and were followed longitudinally afterward. Trimming removed 5 bases from V and 3 bases from J; junction bases left unmatched: 10. CDR1 is SGHAT, CDR2 FQNNGV, per germline. This CDR3 is 16 amino acids long. The V call is TRBV11-2, the J call TRBJ2-1, with 7 positions matching TRBD2. What was sequenced was peripheral blood. The source of this sequence is a man over 45 with COVID-19, enrolled during active disease. The CDR3 is CASSRSMLAVYNEQFF. The CDR3 DNA follows: TGTGCCAGCAGCCGATCCATGCTAGCGGTCTACAATGAGCAGTTCTTC.